This T cell receptor (beta chain) was sequenced in a study of cytomegalovirus exposure and HLA in healthy donors. 13 Jbeta primers and 60 Vbeta primers were used for the PCR. Some clones are missing from TCRdb's copy, which holds only in-frame ones; the method was immunoSEQ multiplex PCR. The table has tens of thousands of clones, 60% to 85% seen once. The origin of this receptor is a woman between 40 and 50 years old in good health and CMV-seropositive. Sequencing was performed on PBMCs.

CDR3 amino acids: CASSTGQGYLYGYTF. The CDR3, as DNA: TGTGCCAGTAGTACAGGACAGGGTTACCTCTATGGCTACACCTTC. V and J are TRBV19 and TRBJ1-2, with TRBD1 matching 8 bases. The CDR3 contains 15 residues. The germline V gene encodes CDR1 LNHDA and CDR2 SQIVND (reference sequence). J was trimmed by 4 bases and V by 4 bases; bases with no gene match: 8.